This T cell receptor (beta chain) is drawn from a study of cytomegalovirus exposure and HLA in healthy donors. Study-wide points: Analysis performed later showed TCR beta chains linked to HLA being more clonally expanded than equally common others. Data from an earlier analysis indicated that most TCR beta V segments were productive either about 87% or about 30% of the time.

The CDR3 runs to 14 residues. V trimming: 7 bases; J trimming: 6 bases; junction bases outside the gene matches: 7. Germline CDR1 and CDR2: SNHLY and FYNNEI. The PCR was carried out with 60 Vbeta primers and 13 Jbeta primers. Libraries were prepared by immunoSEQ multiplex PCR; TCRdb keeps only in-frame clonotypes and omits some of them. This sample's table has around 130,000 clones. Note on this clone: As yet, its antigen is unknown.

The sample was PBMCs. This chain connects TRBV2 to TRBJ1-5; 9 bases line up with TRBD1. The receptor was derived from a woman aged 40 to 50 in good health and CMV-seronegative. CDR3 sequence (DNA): TGTGCCAGCATTCCGGGACAGGGAGGTCAGCCCCAGCATTTT. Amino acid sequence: CASIPGQGGQPQHF.